Included here is one T cell receptor (beta chain) sequence, with context. Its antigen is currently unknown. The entry originates in a study of graft-versus-host responses after intestinal transplantation. Study overall: The transplants performed in recipients were multivisceral, liver-intestinal, or isolated intestinal. After anti-thymocyte globulin induction, recipients took tacrolimus and steroids for around three years. General study findings and limits: GvH clones detected in recipient marrow included some appearing first in ileum or blood. The presence of high graft-versus-host to host-versus-graft clonal ratios in allografts characterized patients with graft-donor T cell macrochimerism.

Generated by immunoSEQ multiplex PCR, the TCRdb table keeps only in-frame clones and is missing some. Of some 110,000 clones listed, 85% to 95% are singletons. Germline-derived CDR1 and CDR2 are MNHNS and SASEGT. The CDR3 is made up of 11 amino acids. Trimming took off 5 bases at V and 3 bases at J, with 5 bases between the two ends. The sample was unstimulated CD8+ T cells sorted from spleen or lymph node cells, taken before transplant. The clonotype originates from a human donor who was the organ donor for an intestinal transplant. The chain is built from TRBV6-1 and TRBJ2-7; D unclear. CDR3: CASSLNYEQYF. DNA for the CDR3: TGTGCCAGCAGTTTAAACTACGAGCAGTACTTC.